The entry below describes one TCR beta chain. These data come from a study of blood T cell repertoires in COVID-19. Study context: Samples came from the United States, Italy and Spain, spanning acute and convalescent COVID-19. T cells, B-cell-depleted T cells, or PBMCs supplied cDNA or gDNA.

Germline loops: CDR1 LGHDT, CDR2 YNNKEL (reference sequence). Between the trimmed V and J ends, which lost 1 base and 0 bases, there was a span of 11 bases. The CDR3 consists of 16 residues. Clones were sequenced by immunoSEQ multiplex PCR, and TCRdb holds only the in-frame ones, with some missing. The sample holds approximately 190,000 clones, 80% to 85% seen once. The rearrangement uses TRBV3-1 (or the pseudogene TRBV3-2) and TRBJ2-3, with D possibly being TRBD2 (5 bases). What was sequenced was PBMCs or T cells enriched from blood (not recorded which). The sequence was collected from a woman aged 25 to 39 who had been exposed to COVID-19. The CDR3 coding sequence is TGTGCCAGCAGCCAAGGACTAACCCCTAGCACAGATACGCAGTATTTT. This encodes CASSQGLTPSTDTQYF.